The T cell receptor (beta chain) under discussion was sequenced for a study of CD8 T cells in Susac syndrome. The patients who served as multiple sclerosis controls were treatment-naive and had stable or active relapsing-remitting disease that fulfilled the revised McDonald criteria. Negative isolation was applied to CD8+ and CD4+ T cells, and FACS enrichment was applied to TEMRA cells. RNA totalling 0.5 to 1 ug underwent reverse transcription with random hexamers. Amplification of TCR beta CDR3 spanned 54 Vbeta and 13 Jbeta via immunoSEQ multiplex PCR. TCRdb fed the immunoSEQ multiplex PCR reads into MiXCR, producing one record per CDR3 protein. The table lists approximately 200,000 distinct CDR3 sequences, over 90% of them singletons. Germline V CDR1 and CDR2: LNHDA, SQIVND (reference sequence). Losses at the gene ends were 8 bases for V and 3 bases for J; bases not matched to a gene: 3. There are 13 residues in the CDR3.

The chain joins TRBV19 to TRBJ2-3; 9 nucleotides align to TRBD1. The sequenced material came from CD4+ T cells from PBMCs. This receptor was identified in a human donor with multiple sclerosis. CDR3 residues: CASPGTGTDTQYF. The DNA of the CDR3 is TGTGCCAGTCCCGGGACAGGGACAGATACGCAGTATTTT.